Presented here are 2 T cell receptor beta chains from one specimen sequenced in a study of Ad26.COV2.S vaccination and SARS-CoV-2 variants. Documented treatment: some 19 received Ad26.COV2.S at low or high dose, single or two shots; several received placebo; per-sample allocation not given. Each sample was drawn 63 days after the first injection (of vaccine or placebo). TCRdb keeps only in-frame clones here, not all; method: immunoSEQ multiplex PCR. The sample contains 400,000 to 500,000 clones, approximately 88% of which appear only once. Source: peripheral blood, taken in a trial of Ad26.COV2.S vaccine versus placebo. Receptor source: a person aged 18-60 years who received the Ad26.COV2.S COVID-19 vaccine or a placebo.

Details on this clone: The same CDR3 is also encoded by other DNA sequences in this sample. The CDR3: CASSQTGTGGYEQYF. The CDR3 nucleotides are TGTGCCAGCAGCCAGACCGGGACAGGGGGCTACGAGCAGTACTTC. The chain links TRBV3-1 (or the pseudogene TRBV3-2) to TRBJ2-7; TRBD1 aligns across 11 bases. Trimming took 3 bases from V and 3 from J; bases not matched to a gene: 4. This CDR3 comprises 15 residues. Germline values: CDR1 LGHDT, CDR2 YNNKEL (reference sequence).

This clone was seen once. J is TRBJ2-1 and V is TRBV9; 8 nucleotides match TRBD1. The germline V gene encodes CDR1 SGDLS and CDR2 YYNGEE. The CDR3 totals 17 residues. V shed 0 bases and J 12 bases; nucleotides not matched to a gene: 17. In nucleotides, the CDR3 is TGTGCCAGCAGCGTAGTACCCGGGACAGGAGGGTTGGTAGGGCAGTTCTTC. Protein: CASSVVPGTGGLVGQFF.